This TCR beta chain was retrieved from a study of blood T cell repertoires in COVID-19 (dated by TCRdb to between 2020 and 2021). General notes on the study: Samples covering the acute and convalescent phases of COVID-19 were provided by collaborators in the United States, Italy and Spain. The material from the prospective study consisted of cDNA or gDNA derived from T cells, B-cell-depleted T cells, or PBMCs. Samples were obtained from the ongoing ImmuneRACE study (first 160 participants) and from some 1,300 subjects provided by 6 global collaborators. Where available, HLA class I and class II types were obtained from metadata supplied by the sample provider rather than from assay-based typing. Subjects who had been exposed to COVID-19, were actively infected with it, or had recovered from it provided the deeply sampled blood TCRbeta repertoires that made up the dataset. The sample metadata nearly always contained a de-identified subject ID, COVID-19 status, age in years and sex. A freely available public database, intended as a resource for researchers studying the immune response to SARS-CoV-2, is where the repertoires were released. General conclusions and limits of the study: The amount of clinical and demographic metadata varied by source and participant and was provided uncurated.

As regards this clone: What this receptor recognizes is not known. No much larger clonotype is one base removed from it; base qualities were not supplied.

At one collaborating source in Seattle, patients were enrolled during active infection and were followed longitudinally through the course of disease. The collaborating institutions used their own protocols to collect whole blood in K2EDTA tubes. For TCRbeta analysis, collaborator samples were shipped as frozen whole blood, as isolated PBMCs, or as DNA extracted from either sample type. There are 13 amino acids in the CDR3, from cysteine to phenylalanine inclusive. CDR3 DNA is the only sequence kept; it has 39 bases, read in frame from the first base. The germline V gene sets CDR1 to KGHSH and CDR2 to LQKENI. The V end gives up 5 bases and the J end 5 bases, leaving 3 bases in the junction not matched to a gene. TCRbeta CDR3 regions were amplified from genomic DNA by means of the immunoSEQ Assay, a bias-controlled multiplex PCR. On the authors' methods: The number of nucleated cells in each sample was estimated by amplification of reference gene primers within the assay. Sequence reads were collapsed and filtered to measure the absolute abundance of every unique TCRbeta CDR3 rearrangement. For each sample, productive Simpson clonality was calculated as the square root of Simpson's diversity index over productive rearrangements. In its TCRdb copy, this immuneACCESS table keeps in-frame sequences only and misses some clones. Where compared with another copy, unresolved V genes explain less than half of these, and the others have no known cause. That table supplies the V and J calls and clone size; D and trimming were determined from the DNA. Across this sample there are roughly 100,000 clones, with 75% to 90% seen only once. Of the sample, 4% to 5.5% falls within the top ten clones.

The V gene is TRBV18 and the J gene is TRBJ1-2, with 9 bases in between that match TRBD1. The receptor was derived from a woman between 50 and 59 years old with COVID-19, enrolled during active disease. Sequenced sample: peripheral blood. The nucleotide sequence reads TGTGCCAGCTCATCTGGACAGGGGTATGGCTACACCTTC. This encodes CASSSGQGYGYTF.